The rows below give T cell receptor beta chains drawn from one sample of a study of CD8+CD57+ T cells in acquired aplastic anemia. MiXCR was run by TCRdb on the reads, yielding one entry per CDR3 protein. The table shows under 200,000 distinct CDR3 sequences, with less than 60% occurring only once. Sequenced sample: sorted CD4+, CD8+, or CD8+CD57+ T cells (not recorded which) from PBMCs. These TCRs come from a human donor with aplastic anemia. CDR3s include the opening cysteine and the closing phenylalanine or tryptophan. D genes are given only for firm matches. Size is omitted from some rows. Given values are once, few, many or a class for expanded clones.

cdr3_nt	cdr3_aa	v_call	j_call	clone_size	d_call
TGTGCCAGCAGCCACTTTGGTGGACAGGGGGCAAATGAGCAGTTCTTC	CASSHFGGQGANEQFF	TRBV25-1	TRBJ2-1	NA	TRBD1
TGTGCCAGCAGTGAGCTAGGTACCGGGGAGCTGTTTTTT	CASSELGTGELFF	TRBV25-1	TRBJ2-2	NA	NA
TGTGCCAGTAGTATTAGACAGGGCCCATCCTACGAGCAGTACTTC	CASSIRQGPSYEQYF	TRBV19	TRBJ2-7	once	TRBD1
TGTGCCAGCAGCTGGACTAGCGGGGACTACGAGCAGTACTTC	CASSWTSGDYEQYF	TRBV7-2	TRBJ2-7	NA	TRBD2
TGTGCCAGCAGCCCCTTAAACCCGCTAGCGGGCGGTCGGGAGAGGTCCTACGAGCAGTACTTC	CASSPLNPLAGGRERSYEQYF	TRBV4-2	TRBJ2-7	few	TRBD2
TGTGCCAGCAGTGACGCGAGATCCACAGATACGCAGTATTTT	CASSDARSTDTQYF	TRBV25-1	TRBJ2-3	few	NA
TGTGCCAGTAGTATCTACGCCGGGGCCCACTATGGCTACACCTTC	CASSIYAGAHYGYTF	TRBV19	TRBJ1-2	many	NA
TGTGCCAGCAGCTTAGGGGGTCATGGCACTGAAGCTTTCTTT	CASSLGGHGTEAFF	TRBV7-9	TRBJ1-1	many	NA
TGCGCCAGCAGTGGGGCTCTGAATTCACCCCTCCACTTT	CASSGALNSPLHF	TRBV10-2	TRBJ1-6	few	NA
TGCAGTGCTAGAGGGGTGGGAGAGACCCAGTACTTC	CSARGVGETQYF	TRBV20-1	TRBJ2-5	few	NA
TGTGCCAGTTATAGGACGGGTCACCTCTCTGGGGCCAACGTCCTGACTTTC	CASYRTGHLSGANVLTF	TRBV19	TRBJ2-6	NA	NA
TGTGCCAGTAGACTCCGGGACAGGGGGCCGAACACCGGGGAGCTGTTTTTT	CASRLRDRGPNTGELFF	TRBV19	TRBJ2-2	many	TRBD1
TGTGCCAGCAGAGGGACGCTGTATGGAGAGACCCAGTACTTC	CASRGTLYGETQYF	TRBV6-1	TRBJ2-5	many	NA
TGTGCCACCAGCAGAGGGGGGGCAGGCACAGATACGCAGTATTTT	CATSRGGAGTDTQYF	TRBV15	TRBJ2-3	NA	NA
TGCGCCAGCAGAGGGACCGGGGGGGCCCCTGTGGGGCAGTACTTC	CASRGTGGAPVGQYF	TRBV5-1	TRBJ2-7	NA	TRBD2
TGCGCCAGCAGCGAGGACAGGGGCCACTATGGCTACACCTTC	CASSEDRGHYGYTF	TRBV5-1	TRBJ1-2	many	TRBD1
TGTGCCAGCAGCTTTTCAGGGAGCCCCTACAATGAGCAGTTCTTC	CASSFSGSPYNEQFF	TRBV11-2	TRBJ2-1	NA	NA
TGTGCCATCAGTGAGTCGACGGTCTACGAGCAGTACTTC	CAISESTVYEQYF	TRBV10-3	TRBJ2-7	few	NA
TGTGCCAGCAGTGTAGACAGGGGGCTGGAGACCCAGTACTTC	CASSVDRGLETQYF	TRBV27	TRBJ2-5	many	TRBD1
TGTGCCAGCAGTGACTGGGGGAGGGGCACAGATACGCAGTATTTT	CASSDWGRGTDTQYF	TRBV2	TRBJ2-3	few	TRBD2